This TCR beta chain was captured by sequencing in a study of glioma-infiltrating T cells. Regarding the study as a whole: Gliomas, especially low-grade, showed above-expected tissue-blood divergence; non-neoplastic patients showed below.

Using RNA template, CDR3s of TCR alpha and beta were amplified with iRepertoire arm-PCR. For one-step reverse transcription and amplification, 100-400 ng of tissue mRNA or PBMC total RNA was used. From the multiplex PCR reads, TCRdb called clonotypes with MiXCR, one entry per CDR3 protein. The sample carries some 18,000 distinct CDR3 sequences, 58% recorded once. As regards this clonotype: No antigen is known for it.

The ends lost 2 bases at V and 7 bases at J; junction bases unmatched: 7. The CDR3 covers 16 residues. Germline V gene lookup returns CDR1 SGHTA and CDR2 FQGNSA. This TCR was sampled from a human donor with low-grade glioma or glioblastoma, undergoing nonglioma brain surgery, or in good health (not recorded which). The sample consisted of glioma tissue, nonneoplastic brain tissue, or PBMCs (not recorded which). V gene TRBV7-2 combines with J gene TRBJ2-1; 11 bases match TRBD2. The CDR3 here is CASSLIAGGLGNEQFF. In DNA, the CDR3 is TGTGCCAGCAGCTTAATAGCGGGGGGGCTCGGGAATGAGCAGTTCTTC.